This TCR beta chain comes out of a study of T cell repertoires in cytomegalovirus infection. Across the study: From public TCR beta signatures came an indication of both CMV infection and matching HLA type.

Study results and caveats: Clonotype analysis showed dominance of the ex vivo response by HLA-C-restricted CMV-specific TCR beta clonotypes. The study identified carriers of CMV plus the relevant HLA from cumulative public TCR beta family frequency.

This clonotype has more than one count but fewer than ten. Its matching antigen is unknown. TCRdb fed the reads into MiXCR, producing one record per CDR3 protein. The table has some 450,000 distinct CDR3 sequences, approximately 30% seen once; the top ten hold about an eighth. Germline CDR1 SGHDN, CDR2 FVKESK. Trimming shortened V by 2 bases and J by 7 bases, and 9 bases separated the two germline ends. CDR3 size: 14 residues. The specimen sequenced was PBMCs. The genes are TRBV14 and TRBJ1-6, with a tentative D call TRBD1 (5 bases). The clonotype originates from a human donor in good health (CMV status not recorded). Some clones in this sample may be carry-over from other donors' samples. As DNA, the CDR3 is TGTGCCAGCAGCCAATCGGGGCAAAATTCACCCCTCCACTTT. Its translation is CASSQSGQNSPLHF.